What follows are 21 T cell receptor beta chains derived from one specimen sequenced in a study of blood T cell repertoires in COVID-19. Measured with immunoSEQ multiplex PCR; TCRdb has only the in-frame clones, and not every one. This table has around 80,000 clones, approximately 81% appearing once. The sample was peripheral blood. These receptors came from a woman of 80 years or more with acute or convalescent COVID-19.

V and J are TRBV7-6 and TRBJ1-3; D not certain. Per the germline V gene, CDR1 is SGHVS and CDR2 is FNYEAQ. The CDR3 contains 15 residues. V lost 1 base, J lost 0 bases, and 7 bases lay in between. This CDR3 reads CASSLVPGSGNTIYF. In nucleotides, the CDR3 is TGTGCCAGCAGCTTAGTTCCGGGCTCTGGAAACACCATATATTTT. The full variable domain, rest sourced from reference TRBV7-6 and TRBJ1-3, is GAGVSQSPRYKVTKRGQDVALRCDPISGHVSLYWYRQALGQGPEFLTYFNYEAQQDKSGLPNDRFSAERPEGSISTLTIQRTEQRDSAMYRCASSLVPGSGNTIYFGEGSWLTVV.

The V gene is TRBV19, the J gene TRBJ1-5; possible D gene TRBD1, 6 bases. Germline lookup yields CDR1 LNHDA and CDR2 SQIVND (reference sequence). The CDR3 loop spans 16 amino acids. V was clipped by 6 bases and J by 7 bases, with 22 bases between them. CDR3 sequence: CASRTAGTRPGQPQHF. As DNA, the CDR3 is TGTGCCAGTAGAACGGCCGGGACAAGACCTGGACAGCCCCAGCATTTT.

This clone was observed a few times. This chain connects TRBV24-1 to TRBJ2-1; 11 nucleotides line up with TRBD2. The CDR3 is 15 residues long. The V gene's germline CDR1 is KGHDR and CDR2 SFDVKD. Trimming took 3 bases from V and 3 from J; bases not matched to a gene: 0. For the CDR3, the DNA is TGTGCCACCAGTGATACTAGCGGGGGCTACAATGAGCAGTTCTTC. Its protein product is CATSDTSGGYNEQFF.

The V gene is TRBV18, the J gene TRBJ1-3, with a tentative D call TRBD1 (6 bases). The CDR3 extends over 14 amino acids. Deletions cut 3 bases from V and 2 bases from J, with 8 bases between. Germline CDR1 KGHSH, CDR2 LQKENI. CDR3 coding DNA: TGTGCCAGCTCACCGAACAGGGCTGGAAACACCATATATTTT. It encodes CASSPNRAGNTIYF.

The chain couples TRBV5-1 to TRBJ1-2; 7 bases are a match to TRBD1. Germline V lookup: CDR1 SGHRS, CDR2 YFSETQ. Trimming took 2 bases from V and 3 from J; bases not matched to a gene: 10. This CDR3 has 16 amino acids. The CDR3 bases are TGCGCCAGCAGCTTAGATCCGACAGGGTACGACTATGGCTACACCTTC. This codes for CASSLDPTGYDYGYTF. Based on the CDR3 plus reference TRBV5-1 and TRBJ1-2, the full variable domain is KAGVTQTPRYLIKTRGQQVTLSCSPISGHRSVSWYQQTPGQGLQFLFEYFSETQRNKGNFPGRFSGRQFSNSRSEMNVSTLELGDSALYLCASSLDPTGYDYGYTFGSGTRLTVV.

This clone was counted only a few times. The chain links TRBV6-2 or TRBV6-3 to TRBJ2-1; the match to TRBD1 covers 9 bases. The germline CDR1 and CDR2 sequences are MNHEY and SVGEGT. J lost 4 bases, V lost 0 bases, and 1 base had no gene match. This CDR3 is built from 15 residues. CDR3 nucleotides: TGTGCCAGCAGTTACTCCGGGACAGGGTACAATGAGCAGTTCTTC. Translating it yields CASSYSGTGYNEQFF.

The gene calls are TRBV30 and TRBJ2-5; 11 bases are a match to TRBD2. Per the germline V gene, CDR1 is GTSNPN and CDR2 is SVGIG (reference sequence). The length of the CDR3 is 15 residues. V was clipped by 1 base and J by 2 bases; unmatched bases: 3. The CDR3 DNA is TGTGCCTGGAGTGAACTAGCGGGGGTTCAAGAGACCCAGTACTTC. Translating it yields CAWSELAGVQETQYF.

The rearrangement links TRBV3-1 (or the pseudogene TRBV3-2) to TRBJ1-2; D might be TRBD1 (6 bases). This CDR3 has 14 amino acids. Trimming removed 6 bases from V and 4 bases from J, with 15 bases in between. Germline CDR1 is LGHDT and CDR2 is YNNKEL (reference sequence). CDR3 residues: CASRPLGGGYGYTF. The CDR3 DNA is TGTGCCAGCAGGCCCTTGGGAGGGGGCTATGGCTACACCTTC.

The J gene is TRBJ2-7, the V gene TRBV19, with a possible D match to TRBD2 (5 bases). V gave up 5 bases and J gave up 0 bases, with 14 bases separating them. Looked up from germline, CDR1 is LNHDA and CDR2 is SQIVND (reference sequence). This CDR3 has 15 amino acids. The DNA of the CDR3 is TGTGCCAGTAGTGATAAGGGAGTTTCCTCCTACGAGCAGTACTTC. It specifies CASSDKGVSSYEQYF.

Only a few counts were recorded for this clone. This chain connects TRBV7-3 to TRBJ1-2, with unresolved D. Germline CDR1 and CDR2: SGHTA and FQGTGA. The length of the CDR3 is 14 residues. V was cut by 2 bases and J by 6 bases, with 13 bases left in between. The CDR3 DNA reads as TGTGCCAGCAGCTTAGGGCCGGCGTCGGATGGCTACACCTTC. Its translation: CASSLGPASDGYTF.

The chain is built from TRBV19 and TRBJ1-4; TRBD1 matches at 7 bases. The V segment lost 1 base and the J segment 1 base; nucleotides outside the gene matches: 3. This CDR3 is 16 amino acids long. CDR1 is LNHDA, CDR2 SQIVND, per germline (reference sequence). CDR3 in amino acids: CASSIGTGLTNEKLFF. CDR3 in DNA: TGTGCCAGTAGTATAGGGACAGGCCTAACTAATGAAAAACTGTTTTTT.

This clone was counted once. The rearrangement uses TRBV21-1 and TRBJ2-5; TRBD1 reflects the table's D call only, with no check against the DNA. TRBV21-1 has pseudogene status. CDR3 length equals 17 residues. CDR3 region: CASSKGVWAGGQETQYF. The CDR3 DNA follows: TGTGCCAGCAGCAAAGGTGTGTGGGCAGGGGGCCAAGAGACCCAGTACTTC.

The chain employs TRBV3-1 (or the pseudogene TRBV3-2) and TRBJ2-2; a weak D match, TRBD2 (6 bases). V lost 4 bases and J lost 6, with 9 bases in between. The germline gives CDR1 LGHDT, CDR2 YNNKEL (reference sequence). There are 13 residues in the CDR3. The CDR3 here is CASSPRGSGELFF. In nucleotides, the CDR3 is TGTGCCAGCAGCCCCCGGGGGTCCGGGGAGCTGTTTTTT.

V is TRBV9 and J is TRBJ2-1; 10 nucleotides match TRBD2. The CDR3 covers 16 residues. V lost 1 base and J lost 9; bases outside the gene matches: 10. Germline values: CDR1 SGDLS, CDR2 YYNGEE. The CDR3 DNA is TGTGCCAGCAGCGTAATAAGCGGGGGGGCCTTGAGTGAGCAGTTCTTC. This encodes CASSVISGGALSEQFF.

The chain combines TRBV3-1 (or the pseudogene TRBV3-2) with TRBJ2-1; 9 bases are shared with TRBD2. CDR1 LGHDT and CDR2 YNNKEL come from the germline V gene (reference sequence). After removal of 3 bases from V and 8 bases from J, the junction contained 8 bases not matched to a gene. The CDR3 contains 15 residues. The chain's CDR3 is CASSQALAGWDEQFF. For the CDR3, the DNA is TGTGCCAGCAGCCAGGCTCTAGCGGGGTGGGATGAGCAGTTCTTC.

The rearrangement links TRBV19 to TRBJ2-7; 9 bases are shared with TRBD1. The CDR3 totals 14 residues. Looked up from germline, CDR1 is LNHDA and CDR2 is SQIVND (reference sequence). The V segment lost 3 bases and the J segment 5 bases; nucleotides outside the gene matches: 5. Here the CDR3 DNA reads TGTGCCAGTAGTATTGGACAGGGGAGGAACGAGCAGTACTTC. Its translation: CASSIGQGRNEQYF.

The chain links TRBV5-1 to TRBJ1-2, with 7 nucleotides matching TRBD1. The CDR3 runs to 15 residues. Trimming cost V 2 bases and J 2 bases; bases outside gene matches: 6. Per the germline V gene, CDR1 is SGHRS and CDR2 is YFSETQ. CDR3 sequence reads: CASSFDRAVNYGYTF. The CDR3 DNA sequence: TGCGCCAGCAGCTTCGACAGGGCGGTGAACTATGGCTACACCTTC. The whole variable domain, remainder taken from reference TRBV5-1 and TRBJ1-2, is KAGVTQTPRYLIKTRGQQVTLSCSPISGHRSVSWYQQTPGQGLQFLFEYFSETQRNKGNFPGRFSGRQFSNSRSEMNVSTLELGDSALYLCASSFDRAVNYGYTFGSGTRLTVV.

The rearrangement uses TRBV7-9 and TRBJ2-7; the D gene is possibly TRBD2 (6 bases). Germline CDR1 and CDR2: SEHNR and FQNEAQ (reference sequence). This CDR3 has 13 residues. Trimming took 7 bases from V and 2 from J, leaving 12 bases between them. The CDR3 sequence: CASNGGATYEQYF. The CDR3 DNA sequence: TGTGCCAGCAACGGGGGAGCGACCTACGAGCAGTACTTC.

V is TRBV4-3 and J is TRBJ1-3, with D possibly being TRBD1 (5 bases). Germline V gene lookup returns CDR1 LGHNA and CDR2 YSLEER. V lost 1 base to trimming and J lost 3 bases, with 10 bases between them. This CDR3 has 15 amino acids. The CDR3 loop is CASSQGWGGGNTIYF. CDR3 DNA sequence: TGCGCCAGCAGCCAAGGGTGGGGGGGTGGAAACACCATATATTTT.

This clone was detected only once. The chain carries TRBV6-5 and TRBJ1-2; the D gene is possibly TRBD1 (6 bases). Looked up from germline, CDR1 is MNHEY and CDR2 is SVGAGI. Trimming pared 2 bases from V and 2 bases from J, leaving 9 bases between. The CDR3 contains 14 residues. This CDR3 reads CASSYLTGNYGYTF. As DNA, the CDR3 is TGTGCCAGCAGTTACCTTACAGGGAACTATGGCTACACCTTC.

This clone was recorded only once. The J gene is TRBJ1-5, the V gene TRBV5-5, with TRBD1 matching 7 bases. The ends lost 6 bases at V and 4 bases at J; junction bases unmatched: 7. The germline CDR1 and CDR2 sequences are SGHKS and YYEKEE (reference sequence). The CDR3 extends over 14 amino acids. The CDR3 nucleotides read TGTGCCAGCACTCATCGGACAGGTAATCAGCCCCAGCATTTT. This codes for CASTHRTGNQPQHF. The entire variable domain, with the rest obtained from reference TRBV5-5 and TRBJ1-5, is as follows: DAGVTQSPTHLIKTRGQQVTLRCSPISGHKSVSWYQQVLGQGPQFIFQYYEKEERGRGNFPDRFSARQFPNYSSELNVNALLLGDSALYLCASTHRTGNQPQHFGDGTRLSIL.